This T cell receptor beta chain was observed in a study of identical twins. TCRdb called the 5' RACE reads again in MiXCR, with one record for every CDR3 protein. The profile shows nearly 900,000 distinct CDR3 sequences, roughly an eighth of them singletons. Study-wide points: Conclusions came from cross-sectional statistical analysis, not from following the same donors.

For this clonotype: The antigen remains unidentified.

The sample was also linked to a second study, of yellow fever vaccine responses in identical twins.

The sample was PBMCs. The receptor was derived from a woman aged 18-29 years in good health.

The CDR3 loop is CASSPAGGDYGYTF. The DNA for the CDR3 is TGTGCCAGCAGCCCAGCAGGGGGAGACTATGGCTACACCTTC. The rearrangement joins TRBV11-2 to TRBJ1-2; the match to TRBD1 covers 7 bases. Germline CDR1 and CDR2: SGHAT and FQNNGV. The CDR3 loop spans 14 amino acids. V lost 5 bases and J lost 3; bases outside the gene matches: 6.